Following are 10 T cell receptor beta chains from one sample sequenced in a study of human T cells and chemical hapten exposure. TCRdb reprocessed the RACE reads via MiXCR and lists one record per CDR3 protein. The sample lists some 81,000 distinct CDR3 sequences, roughly 12% occurring once. The time point is: patch test 2, 6 weeks after DPC sensitization. Treatment noted: therapeutic diphenylcyclopropenone sensitization with weekly scalp DPC. The sample was whole blood, taken in connection with sensitization to the hapten diphenylcyclopropenone (DPC). The receptors originated from a man aged 18 to 29 with alopecia areata. Some clones in this sample may be carry-over from other donors' samples.

A few counts support this clonotype. This chain uses TRBV6-2 or TRBV6-3 with TRBJ2-2; 13 bases align to TRBD2. Unmatched junction bases numbered 9, after V lost 5 bases and J lost 0 bases. Looked up from germline, CDR1 is MNHEY and CDR2 is SVGEGT. This CDR3 is 19 amino acids long. The CDR3: CASSPRKTSGGPNTGELFF. DNA of the CDR3: TGTGCCAGCAGTCCTCGGAAGACTAGCGGGGGGCCGAACACCGGGGAGCTGTTTTTT.

Comments on this clonotype: The junction and the germline gene differ at one end; a read error may be behind it. The V and J genes are TRBV6-1 and TRBJ2-4; D perhaps matches TRBD1 (6 bases). The CDR3 loop spans 11 amino acids. Germline CDR1 reads MNHNS; CDR2 reads SASEGT. The CDR3 reads CASRRDRIADF. The DNA of the CDR3 is TGTGCCAGCAGAAGAGACAGGATCGCGGACTTC.

Many counts were recorded for this clonotype. The CDR3 loop is CASSYDSTGRTQYF. CDR3 coding DNA: TGTGCCAGCAGTTACGACAGTACGGGGCGTACGCAGTATTTT. This chain uses TRBV7-6 with TRBJ2-3; D is tentatively TRBD1 or TRBD2 (5 bases each). With 6 bases removed from V and 8 bases from J, the gap between germline ends came to 18 bases. This CDR3 region has 14 residues. The germline gives CDR1 SGHVS, CDR2 FNYEAQ.

The chain has TRBV9 and TRBJ2-2; unclear D gene. Trimming left V 4 bases short and J 6 bases short, with 10 bases between. The CDR3 has 13 residues. Per the germline V gene, CDR1 is SGDLS and CDR2 is YYNGEE. DNA for the CDR3: TGTGCCAGCAGCCCCCAGCCCTCCGGGGAGCTGTTTTTT. Protein: CASSPQPSGELFF. Using reference TRBV9 and TRBJ2-2 for the parts outside the CDR3, the full variable domain is DSGVTQTPKHLITATGQRVTLRCSPRSGDLSVYWYQQSLDQGLQFLIQYYNGEERAKGNILERFSAQQFPDLHSELNLSSLELGDSALYFCASSPQPSGELFFGEGSRLTVL.

This clonotype was counted many times. The chain uses TRBV27 and TRBJ1-6; unclear D gene. The CDR3 totals 15 residues. Trimming left V 2 bases short and J 1 base short, with 6 bases between. Germline V gene lookup returns CDR1 MNHEY and CDR2 SMNVEV (reference sequence). The CDR3 is CASSLRDSYNSPLHF. CDR3 sequence (DNA): TGTGCCAGCAGTTTACGTGATTCCTATAATTCACCCCTCCACTTT.

In its sample, this clonotype was seen a few times. The V gene is TRBV4-3, the J gene TRBJ1-6; possible D gene TRBD1, 5 bases. The V end lost 0 bases, the J end lost 5 bases, and 17 bases lay between the germline ends. The CDR3 runs to 18 residues. Germline V gene lookup returns CDR1 LGHNA and CDR2 YSLEER. CDR3 DNA sequence: TGCGCCAGCAGCCAAGATATCGTGGGGGGGATGAATAATTCACCCCTCCACTTT. As protein: CASSQDIVGGMNNSPLHF.

This clonotype was seen only a few times. The rearrangement links TRBV7-9 to TRBJ2-7; 9 positions match TRBD1. J gave up 0 bases and V 5 bases, and 2 bases lay outside the gene matches. Germline CDR1 and CDR2: SEHNR and FQNEAQ (reference sequence). This CDR3 comprises 14 residues. The CDR3 loop is CASSRDRASYEQYF. The CDR3, as DNA: TGTGCCAGCAGCCGGGACAGGGCCTCCTACGAGCAGTACTTC.

The chain carries TRBV11-2 and TRBJ1-1; a weak D match, TRBD1 (5 bases). This CDR3 is 15 amino acids long. V gave up 6 bases and J gave up 10 bases, with 24 bases separating them. The germline V gene has CDR1 SGHAT and CDR2 FQNNGV. The CDR3 nucleotides are TGTGCCAGCAGACCATTGACAGACTTCCCCGAGGGAGCTTTCTTT. It translates to CASRPLTDFPEGAFF. Complete variable domain (other parts from reference TRBV11-2 and TRBJ1-1): EAGVAQSPRYKIIEKRQSVAFWCNPISGHATLYWYQQILGQGPKLLIQFQNNGVVDDSQLPKDRFSAERLKGVDSTLKIQPAKLEDSAVYLCASRPLTDFPEGAFFGQGTRLTVV.

The chain is built from TRBV11-2 and TRBJ2-7; TRBD1 aligns across 7 bases. There are 13 residues in the CDR3. Per the germline V gene, CDR1 is SGHAT and CDR2 is FQNNGV. V gave up 5 bases and J gave up 1 base; unmatched junction bases: 2. The CDR3 DNA sequence: TGTGCCAGCAGCCTGGGACAGTCCTACGAGCAGTACGTC. It translates to CASSLGQSYEQYV.

The genes are TRBV5-4 and TRBJ2-3; D gene ambiguous. V lost 0 bases and J 7 bases, leaving 6 bases between the germline ends. Looked up from germline, CDR1 is SGHNT and CDR2 is YYREEE (reference sequence). The CDR3 contains 12 residues. The CDR3 reads CASSLEGYTQYF. The CDR3 DNA is TGTGCCAGCAGCTTGGAAGGGTATACGCAGTATTTT.